The clone carrying this T cell receptor (beta chain) was detected ten times or more. Its antigen is undetermined. Regarding time point: newly diagnosed GD, antithyroid drugs for less than 3 months. RNA isolated from PBMCs was used to make the TCR library. Building of the TCR beta libraries involved iRepertoire HTBI primers and Arm-PCR of CDR3 regions. MiXCR was run by TCRdb on the multiplex PCR reads, yielding one entry per CDR3 protein. Of 400,000 to 500,000 distinct CDR3 sequences in the sample, about 16% were seen once. These data are taken from a study of regulatory T cells in long-lasting Graves disease. The ends lost 4 bases at V and 8 bases at J; junction bases unmatched: 7. Germline V lookup: CDR1 MNHGY, CDR2 SVAAGI. This CDR3 contains 14 residues. General observations from the study: Persistent disease was associated with favored TRBV28 usage and with favored use of TRBJ1-2 and TRBJ2-5.

This sample was also put to use in a study of T cells in Graves' hyperthyroidism and ophthalmopathy.

The chain is built from TRBV6-9 and TRBJ1-2, with 10 nucleotides matching TRBD1. Sequencing was performed on peripheral blood mononuclear cells (PBMCs), taken at new diagnosis, from a patient treated with antithyroid drugs. This receptor was obtained from a woman aged 18-29 years with Graves disease. This CDR3 is CASSLGTGAKGYTF. Written as DNA, the CDR3 is TGTGCCAGCAGTTTAGGGACAGGGGCCAAGGGCTACACCTTC.